This TCR beta chain stems from a study of cytomegalovirus exposure and HLA in healthy donors. Study-wide results and limits: Many donors shared some public TCRs, even though most TCR sequences were rare. In vitro work confirmed that a few CMV-associated chains recognize CMV antigens. Among TCR beta chains, those listed as cytomegalovirus-associated numbered over 150.

The CDR3 loop spans 15 amino acids. Germline lookup yields CDR1 MNHEY and CDR2 SVGAGI. Trimming cost V 5 bases and J 4 bases; bases outside gene matches: 6. Concerning this clone: The target antigen is unknown.

Sequencing was performed with immunoSEQ multiplex PCR; in TCRdb, only in-frame clones are kept and a portion is missing. The sample contains about 170,000 clones, around nine tenths of which appear only once. Sequenced: PBMCs. This sequence originates from a man aged 18 to 30 in good health and CMV-seropositive. The rearrangement uses TRBV6-5 and TRBJ1-4, with 8 bases identical to TRBD1. The CDR3 loop is CASSRGQGLNEKLFF. The CDR3 nucleotides are TGTGCCAGCAGTCGCGGACAGGGTCTTAATGAAAAACTGTTTTTT.